Listed here are 30 T cell receptor beta chains from one sample, sequenced in a study of glioma-infiltrating T cells after dendritic cell vaccination. TCRdb's copy holds only in-frame clones and misses some; the assay was immunoSEQ multiplex PCR. The profile shows some 70,000 clones, around 86% of them singletons. Sequenced here: blood, sampled before dendritic cell vaccination. These receptors were obtained from a human donor with glioblastoma.

The chain recombines TRBV7-8 with TRBJ1-4; D remains ambiguous. V lost 4 bases, J lost 0 bases, and 9 bases lay in between. Looked up from germline, CDR1 is SGHVS and CDR2 is FQNEAQ. The CDR3 extends over 15 amino acids. CDR3 sequence: CASSYSGATNEKLFF. In DNA, the CDR3 is TGTGCCAGCAGCTACTCCGGTGCAACTAATGAAAAACTGTTTTTT.

This clone was recorded once. The chain recombines TRBV5-1 with TRBJ1-3, with a weak D call TRBD1 (5 bases). The CDR3 sequence is 17 residues long. V was pared by 0 bases and J by 0 bases, with 13 bases between. From germline, CDR1 is SGHRS and CDR2 YFSETQ. The CDR3 DNA follows: TGCGCCAGCAGCTTGGAGACGCAGGGCCACTCTGGAAACACCATATATTTT. Residues: CASSLETQGHSGNTIYF.

This clone was detected many times. The gene calls are TRBV10-2 and TRBJ2-3; 8 nucleotides line up with TRBD2. The germline V gene encodes CDR1 WSHSY and CDR2 SAAADI. This CDR3 has 16 amino acids. The junction had 8 bases not matched to a gene; V was cut back by 3 bases and J by 3 bases. The DNA for the CDR3 is TGCGCCAGCAGTGACCCTTTGGGACTAGGGACAGATACGCAGTATTTT. Translating gives CASSDPLGLGTDTQYF.

The DNA for the CDR3 is TGTGCCACCAGCAGAGGACGGACAGTCTCCTATAATTCACCCCTCCACTTT. As protein: CATSRGRTVSYNSPLHF. This rearrangement joins TRBV15 to TRBJ1-6; D might be TRBD1 (6 bases). Trimming shortened V by 1 base and J by 0 bases, and 10 bases separated the two germline ends. The CDR3 has 17 amino acids. Germline V CDR1 and CDR2: LNHNV, YYDKDF (reference sequence).

This chain connects TRBV18 to TRBJ1-2; weak D call: TRBD1 (6 bases). The germline CDR1 and CDR2 sequences are KGHSH and LQKENI. The germline V and J ends were trimmed by 1 base and 0 bases, with 9 bases remaining between them. CDR3 size: 15 residues. The CDR3, as DNA: TGTGCCAGCTCACCACGGGACAATTCTAACTATGGCTACACCTTC. The encoded protein is CASSPRDNSNYGYTF.

A few counts support this clone. The CDR3: CASSPYGGSYNEQFF. The CDR3 nucleotides read TGTGCCAGCAGCCCGTACGGCGGTTCCTACAATGAGCAGTTCTTC. The chain carries TRBV11-2 and TRBJ2-1; D is uncertain. Deletions cut 5 bases from V and 1 base from J, with 12 bases between. Germline V gives CDR1 SGHAT, CDR2 FQNNGV. CDR3 length equals 15 residues.

The chain recombines TRBV6-1 with TRBJ1-3; 9 bases agree with TRBD1. The CDR3 is made up of 16 amino acids. The germline gives CDR1 MNHNS, CDR2 SASEGT. Trimming took 0 bases from V and 6 from J; bases not matched to a gene: 6. In DNA, the CDR3 is TGTGCCAGCAGTGAAGCTTGGGGACAGGGTGCAAACACCATATATTTT. Protein: CASSEAWGQGANTIYF.

The chain is built from TRBV5-4 and TRBJ2-1; 8 bases match TRBD2. From germline, CDR1 is SGHNT and CDR2 YYREEE (reference sequence). V dropped 1 base and J dropped 2; count of bases not matched to a gene: 2. The CDR3 spans 15 residues. The CDR3 DNA reads TGTGCCAGCAGCTTGAGTAGCGGGGCCTACAATGAGCAGTTCTTC. The encoded protein is CASSLSSGAYNEQFF.

The chain carries TRBV7-9 and TRBJ1-2, with no clear D. Trimming left V 4 bases short and J 7 bases short, with 7 bases between. CDR1 SEHNR and CDR2 FQNEAQ come from the germline V gene (reference sequence). This CDR3 comprises 11 residues. The DNA for the CDR3 is TGTGCCAGCAGCTCCGACATTGGCTACACCTTC. Protein product: CASSSDIGYTF.

V usage is TRBV20-1 and J usage is TRBJ2-3; no clear D. CDR1 is DFQATT, CDR2 SNEGSKA, per germline (reference sequence). V was trimmed by 6 bases and J by 2 bases, leaving 3 bases between them. The CDR3 covers 10 residues. The DNA of the CDR3 is TGCAGTGCAGCCACAGATACGCAGTATTTT. It encodes CSAATDTQYF.

This chain joins TRBV11-2 and TRBJ2-7; D is perhaps TRBD1 (5 bases). The CDR3 spans 13 residues. Looked up from germline, CDR1 is SGHAT and CDR2 is FQNNGV. With 3 bases removed from V and 5 bases from J, the gap between germline ends came to 11 bases. CDR3 protein: CASSLNQGNEQYF. The CDR3, as DNA: TGTGCCAGCAGCTTGAACCAGGGAAACGAGCAGTACTTC.

There are a few counts of this clone. This chain links TRBV4-1 with TRBJ2-7; unclear D gene. Per the germline V gene, CDR1 is MGHRA and CDR2 is YSYEKL. V was cut by 4 bases and J by 0 bases, with 16 bases left in between. This CDR3 has 16 residues. CDR3: CASSRWPAVSSYEQYF. The CDR3 DNA reads as TGCGCCAGCAGCCGATGGCCCGCGGTCAGCTCCTACGAGCAGTACTTC.

Here the CDR3 reads CASSIGARDYGYTF. The CDR3 coding sequence is TGTGCCAGTAGTATTGGGGCCAGGGACTATGGCTACACCTTC. The V gene is TRBV19, the J gene TRBJ1-2; TRBD1 might be the D (5 bases). The V gene lost 3 bases and the J gene lost 3 bases, with 11 bases spanning the gap. The CDR3 has 14 amino acids. Germline CDR1 is LNHDA and CDR2 is SQIVND (reference sequence).

The CDR3 sequence: CASSKQGRNYEQYF. In DNA form, the CDR3 reads TGTGCCAGCAGTAAACAGGGCAGGAACTACGAGCAGTACTTC. The rearrangement uses TRBV2 and TRBJ2-7, with a tentative D call TRBD1 (6 bases). This CDR3 comprises 14 residues. Germline V gene data show CDR1 as SNHLY and CDR2 as FYNNEI. V was trimmed by 5 bases and J by 3 bases, leaving 14 bases between them.

For the CDR3, the DNA is TGTGCCTGCGGGGAGGATGAAGCTTTCTTT. Its protein is CACGEDEAFF. V and J are TRBV30 and TRBJ1-1; D call uncertain. Between the trimmed V and J ends, which lost 6 bases and 7 bases, there was a span of 9 bases. The CDR3 totals 10 residues. CDR1 and CDR2 (germline): GTSNPN, SVGIG (reference sequence).

The rearrangement links TRBV4-3 to TRBJ2-7, with D maybe TRBD1 (5 bases). The CDR3 contains 15 residues. Germline CDR1 and CDR2: LGHNA and YSLEER. V was cut by 0 bases and J by 5 bases, with 14 bases left in between. The CDR3 region is CASSQDLAGSDEQYF. The CDR3 DNA reads as TGCGCCAGCAGCCAAGATCTGGCAGGGTCGGACGAGCAGTACTTC.

Worth noting for this clone: The identical CDR3 is also encoded by other nucleotide sequences in the sample. The rearrangement joins TRBV7-2 to TRBJ1-2, with TRBD1 identical over 9 bases. Trimming removed 3 bases from V and 4 bases from J; junction bases left unmatched: 3. Germline CDR1 and CDR2: SGHTA and FQGNSA. The CDR3 extends over 14 amino acids. The CDR3 spells CASSLDRGGYGYTF. DNA of the CDR3: TGTGCCAGCAGCTTGGACAGGGGTGGCTATGGCTACACCTTC.

The chain employs TRBV4-2 and TRBJ2-3; weak D call: TRBD1 (6 bases). The V end was cut by 4 bases, the J end by 4 bases, with 21 bases between. Germline V gene data show CDR1 as LGHNA and CDR2 as YNFKEQ. CDR3 length equals 17 residues. CDR3 in DNA: TGTGCCAGCAGCCTAGACCCAGGGGCTACGAGGGCAGATACGCAGTATTTT. It yields the protein CASSLDPGATRADTQYF.

This chain joins TRBV19 and TRBJ2-3, with D possibly being TRBD2 (5 bases). Germline lookup yields CDR1 LNHDA and CDR2 SQIVND (reference sequence). CDR3 length: 16 residues. The V and J ends lost 7 bases and 2 bases respectively, with 19 bases between them. CDR3 region: CASKERANLLTDTQYF. Written as DNA, the CDR3 is TGTGCCAGTAAGGAGAGGGCCAATCTTCTCACAGATACGCAGTATTTT.

The V and J genes are TRBV7-9 and TRBJ2-3; D remains ambiguous. CDR3 length: 14 amino acids. Between the trimmed V and J ends, which lost 8 bases and 2 bases, there was a span of 14 bases. CDR1 and CDR2 (germline): SEHNR, FQNEAQ (reference sequence). The CDR3 sequence: CASHSEQNTDTQYF. The CDR3 DNA reads as TGTGCCAGCCATTCGGAACAGAACACAGATACGCAGTATTTT.

This rearrangement joins TRBV2 to TRBJ2-7; a weak D match, TRBD1 (6 bases). V lost 4 bases and J lost 1, with 11 bases in between. CDR3 length: 14 amino acids. Germline CDR1 and CDR2: SNHLY and FYNNEI. CDR3 bases: TGTGCCAGCAGTGGACGGGACAATTCCTACGAGCAGTACTTC. Its translation is CASSGRDNSYEQYF.

In DNA form, the CDR3 reads TGCGCCAGCAGTGAAAGAGCGGGGGGCGATCAGCCCCAGCATTTT. Protein: CASSERAGGDQPQHF. The chain recombines TRBV10-2 with TRBJ1-5; tentatively, D is TRBD1 (6 bases). Germline V gene data show CDR1 as WSHSY and CDR2 as SAAADI. Between the trimmed V and J ends, which lost 3 bases and 5 bases, there was a span of 14 bases. The CDR3 sequence is 15 residues long.

This chain connects TRBV6-5 to TRBJ1-4, with 8 bases aligning to TRBD1. J lost 8 bases, V lost 5 bases, and 4 bases had no gene match. Germline CDR1 and CDR2: MNHEY and SVGAGI. CDR3 length: 13 residues. The DNA of the CDR3 is TGTGCCAGCAGTGAAACAGGGGGAGAAAAACTGTTTTTT. This sequence encodes CASSETGGEKLFF.

V usage is TRBV7-8 and J usage is TRBJ1-3, with D unclear. CDR1 is SGHVS, CDR2 FQNEAQ, per germline. The V and J ends lost 0 bases and 1 base respectively, with 4 bases between them. This CDR3 contains 14 residues. CDR3 bases: TGTGCCAGCAGCTTAGCCGGGTCTGGAAACACCATATATTTT. It encodes CASSLAGSGNTIYF. Full variable domain (remainder filled in from reference TRBV7-8 and TRBJ1-3): GAGVSQSPRYKVAKRGQDVALRCDPISGHVSLFWYQQALGQGPEFLTYFQNEAQLDKSGLPSDRFFAERPEGSVSTLKIQRTQQEDSAVYLCASSLAGSGNTIYFGEGSWLTVV.

The chain carries TRBV4-2 and TRBJ2-7, with TRBD2 as a possible D gene (5 bases). Germline V gives CDR1 LGHNA, CDR2 YNFKEQ. The CDR3 extends over 18 amino acids. V lost 0 bases and J 5 bases, leaving 23 bases between the germline ends. Here the CDR3 reads CASSQDYTRVEGPNEQYF. Here the CDR3 DNA reads TGTGCCAGCAGCCAAGATTACACTCGGGTCGAGGGCCCCAACGAGCAGTACTTC.

This clone has only one observation. The chain has TRBV9 and TRBJ2-4; 12 bases are shared with TRBD2. The CDR3 spans 16 residues. V was pared by 6 bases and J by 1 base, with 5 bases of the junction left unmatched. Germline loops: CDR1 SGDLS, CDR2 YYNGEE. This CDR3 reads CASTSSGREAKNIQYF. CDR3 coding DNA: TGTGCCAGCACTTCTAGCGGGAGGGAGGCCAAAAACATTCAGTACTTC.

The chain links TRBV20-1 to TRBJ1-2, with 10 bases identical to TRBD1. V dropped 6 bases and J dropped 8; count of bases not matched to a gene: 3. Per germline, CDR1 DFQATT and CDR2 SNEGSKA (reference sequence). CDR3 length equals 11 residues. CDR3 coding DNA: TGCAGTGCCCGGACAGGGGGAGGCTACACCTTC. Amino acid sequence: CSARTGGGYTF.

The V and J genes are TRBV29-1 and TRBJ2-7; 9 nucleotides match TRBD2. From germline, CDR1 is SQVTM and CDR2 ANQGSEA. This CDR3 is built from 14 residues. J lost 3 bases, V lost 4 bases, and 7 bases had no gene match. The CDR3 protein is CSVGGKAGGYEQYF. The CDR3 DNA follows: TGCAGCGTTGGAGGAAAAGCGGGAGGCTACGAGCAGTACTTC.

The chain couples TRBV7-8 to TRBJ1-1; the D gene is possibly TRBD1 (5 bases). Trimming removed 3 bases from V and 6 bases from J, with 14 bases in between. The CDR3 is made up of 14 amino acids. CDR1 and CDR2 from the germline V gene are SGHVS and FQNEAQ. The CDR3 DNA sequence: TGTGCCAGCAGCTTCGTCGGGGGTCCCCCTGAAGCTTTCTTT. It yields the protein CASSFVGGPPEAFF.

The chain combines TRBV18 with TRBJ2-5, with TRBD1 identical over 7 bases. CDR3 length equals 14 residues. Germline V gene data show CDR1 as KGHSH and CDR2 as LQKENI. With 5 bases clipped from V and 5 bases from J, the junction kept 8 bases outside the gene matches. In nucleotides, the CDR3 is TGTGCCAGCTCAGCGGACAGGTCTGCGGAGACCCAGTACTTC. Encoded protein: CASSADRSAETQYF.